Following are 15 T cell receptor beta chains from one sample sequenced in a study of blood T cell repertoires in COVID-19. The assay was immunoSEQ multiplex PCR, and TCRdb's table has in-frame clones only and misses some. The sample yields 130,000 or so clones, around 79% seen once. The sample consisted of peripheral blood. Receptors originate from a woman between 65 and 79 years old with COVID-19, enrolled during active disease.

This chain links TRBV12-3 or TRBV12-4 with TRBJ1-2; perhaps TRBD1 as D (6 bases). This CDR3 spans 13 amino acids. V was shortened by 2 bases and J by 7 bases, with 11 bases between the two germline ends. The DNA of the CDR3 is TGTGCCAGCAGTTTAACAGGGTTTTCTGGCTACACCTTC. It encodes CASSLTGFSGYTF.

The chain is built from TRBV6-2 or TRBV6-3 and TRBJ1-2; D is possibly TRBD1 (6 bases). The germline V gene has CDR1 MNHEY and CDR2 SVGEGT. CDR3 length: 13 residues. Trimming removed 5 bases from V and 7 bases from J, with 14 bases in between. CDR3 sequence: CASSGTGWSGYTF. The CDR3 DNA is TGTGCCAGCAGTGGTACAGGGTGGAGTGGCTACACCTTC.

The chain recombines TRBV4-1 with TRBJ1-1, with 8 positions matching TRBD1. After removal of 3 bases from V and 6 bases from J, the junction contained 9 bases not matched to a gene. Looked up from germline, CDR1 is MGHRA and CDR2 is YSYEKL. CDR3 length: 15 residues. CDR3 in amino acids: CASSQHPDRVAEAFF. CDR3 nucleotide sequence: TGCGCCAGCAGCCAGCACCCGGACAGGGTGGCTGAAGCTTTCTTT.

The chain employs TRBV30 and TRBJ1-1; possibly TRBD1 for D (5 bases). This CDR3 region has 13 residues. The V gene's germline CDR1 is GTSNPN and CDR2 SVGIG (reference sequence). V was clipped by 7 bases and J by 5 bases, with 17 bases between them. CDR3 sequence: CAYEEGRGTEAFF. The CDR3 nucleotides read TGTGCCTATGAGGAGGGGCGCGGAACTGAAGCTTTCTTT.

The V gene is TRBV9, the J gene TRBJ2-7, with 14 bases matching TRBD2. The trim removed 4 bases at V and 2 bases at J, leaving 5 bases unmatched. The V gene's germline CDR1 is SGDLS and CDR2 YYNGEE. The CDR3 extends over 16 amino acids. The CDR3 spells CASSKGLAGATYEQYF. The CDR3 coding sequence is TGTGCCAGCAGCAAGGGACTAGCGGGGGCGACCTACGAGCAGTACTTC.

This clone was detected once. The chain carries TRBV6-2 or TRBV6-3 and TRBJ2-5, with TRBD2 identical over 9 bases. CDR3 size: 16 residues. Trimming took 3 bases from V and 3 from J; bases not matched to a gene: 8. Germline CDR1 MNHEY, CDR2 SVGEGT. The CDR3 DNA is TGTGCCAGCAGTTATTCTTCTAGCGGGACAGAAGAGACCCAGTACTTC. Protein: CASSYSSSGTEETQYF.

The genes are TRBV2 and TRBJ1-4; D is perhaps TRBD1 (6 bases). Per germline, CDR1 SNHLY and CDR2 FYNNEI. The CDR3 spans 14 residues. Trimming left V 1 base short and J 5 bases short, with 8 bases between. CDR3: CASSEGGRNEKLFF. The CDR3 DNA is TGTGCCAGCAGTGAAGGGGGGCGAAATGAAAAACTGTTTTTT.

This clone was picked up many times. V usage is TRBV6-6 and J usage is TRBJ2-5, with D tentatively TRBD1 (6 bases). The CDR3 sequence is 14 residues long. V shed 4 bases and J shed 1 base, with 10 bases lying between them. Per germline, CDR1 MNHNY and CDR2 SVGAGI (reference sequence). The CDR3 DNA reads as TGTGCCAGCAGTTCCTCGACAGGCCAAGAGACCCAGTACTTC. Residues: CASSSSTGQETQYF.

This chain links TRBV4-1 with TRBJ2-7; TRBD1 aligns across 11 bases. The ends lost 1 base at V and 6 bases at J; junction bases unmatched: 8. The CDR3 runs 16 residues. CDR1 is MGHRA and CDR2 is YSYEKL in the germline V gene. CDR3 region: CASSQGPDRGHGEQYF. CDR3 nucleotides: TGCGCCAGCAGCCAAGGGCCGGACAGGGGGCATGGCGAGCAGTACTTC.

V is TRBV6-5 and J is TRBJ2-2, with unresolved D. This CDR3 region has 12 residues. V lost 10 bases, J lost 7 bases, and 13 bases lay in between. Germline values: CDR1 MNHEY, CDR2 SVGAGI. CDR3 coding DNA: TGTGCCATTTCGGAGCGTTACGGGGAGCTGTTTTTT. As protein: CAISERYGELFF.

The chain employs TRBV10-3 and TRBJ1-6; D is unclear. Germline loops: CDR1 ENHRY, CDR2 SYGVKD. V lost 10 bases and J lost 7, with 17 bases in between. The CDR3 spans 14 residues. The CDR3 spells CANRPNSENSPLHF. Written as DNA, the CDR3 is TGTGCCAACCGCCCCAATTCCGAGAATTCACCCCTCCACTTT.

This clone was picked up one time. CDR3 region: CASSRTPGGSSYEQYF. The CDR3 bases are TGTGCCAGTAGTCGCACGCCCGGGGGGAGCTCCTACGAGCAGTACTTC. This chain connects TRBV19 to TRBJ2-7, with 7 bases matching TRBD2. Germline assignment: CDR1 LNHDA and CDR2 SQIVND (reference sequence). V gave up 5 bases and J gave up 0 bases; unmatched junction bases: 10. CDR3 size: 16 residues. Together with reference TRBV19 and TRBJ2-7, the CDR3 gives the full variable domain: DGGITQSPKYLFRKEGQNVTLSCEQNLNHDAMYWYRQDPGQGLRLIYYSQIVNDFQKGDIAEGYSVSREKKESFPLTVTSAQKNPTAFYLCASSRTPGGSSYEQYFGPGTRLTVT.

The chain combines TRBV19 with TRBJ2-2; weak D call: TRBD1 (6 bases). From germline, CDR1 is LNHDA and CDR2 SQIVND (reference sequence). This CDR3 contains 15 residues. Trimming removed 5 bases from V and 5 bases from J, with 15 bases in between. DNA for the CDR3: TGTGCCAGTAGTCACAGGGTTGTGGGGACCGGGGAGCTGTTTTTT. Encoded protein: CASSHRVVGTGELFF.

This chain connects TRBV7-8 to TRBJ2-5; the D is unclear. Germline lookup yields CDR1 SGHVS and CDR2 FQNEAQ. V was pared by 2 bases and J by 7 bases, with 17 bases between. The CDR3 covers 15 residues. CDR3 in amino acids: CASSLFEPGRGTQYF. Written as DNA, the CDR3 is TGTGCCAGCAGCTTATTTGAACCAGGTCGTGGGACCCAGTACTTC. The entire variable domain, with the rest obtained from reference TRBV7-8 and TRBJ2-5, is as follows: GAGVSQSPRYKVAKRGQDVALRCDPISGHVSLFWYQQALGQGPEFLTYFQNEAQLDKSGLPSDRFFAERPEGSVSTLKIQRTQQEDSAVYLCASSLFEPGRGTQYFGPGTRLLVL.

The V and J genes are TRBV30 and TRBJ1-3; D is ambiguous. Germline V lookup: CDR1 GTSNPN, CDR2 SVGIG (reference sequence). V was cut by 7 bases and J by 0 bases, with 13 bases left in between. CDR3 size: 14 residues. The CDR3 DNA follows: TGTGCCTCCTCAGGTCCTTCCTCTGGAAACACCATATATTTT. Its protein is CASSGPSSGNTIYF.